Given below is one TCR beta chain in context. The data originate from a study of control samples from healthy donors and cancer patients. Sequencing was performed with immunoSEQ multiplex PCR; in TCRdb, only in-frame clones are kept and a portion is missing. The sample yields 90,000 to 150,000 clones, approximately 87% seen once. This CDR3 contains 13 residues. The V and J ends lost 5 bases and 6 bases respectively, with 11 bases between them. V and J are TRBV12-3 or TRBV12-4 and TRBJ1-3; tentative D call: TRBD1 (5 bases). This receptor was obtained from a man in his thirties or forties in good health. Sequenced material: blood. The CDR3 DNA sequence: TGTGCCAGCAGTGACAGCGGGCTAAACACCATATATTTT. Translated, it gives CASSDSGLNTIYF.